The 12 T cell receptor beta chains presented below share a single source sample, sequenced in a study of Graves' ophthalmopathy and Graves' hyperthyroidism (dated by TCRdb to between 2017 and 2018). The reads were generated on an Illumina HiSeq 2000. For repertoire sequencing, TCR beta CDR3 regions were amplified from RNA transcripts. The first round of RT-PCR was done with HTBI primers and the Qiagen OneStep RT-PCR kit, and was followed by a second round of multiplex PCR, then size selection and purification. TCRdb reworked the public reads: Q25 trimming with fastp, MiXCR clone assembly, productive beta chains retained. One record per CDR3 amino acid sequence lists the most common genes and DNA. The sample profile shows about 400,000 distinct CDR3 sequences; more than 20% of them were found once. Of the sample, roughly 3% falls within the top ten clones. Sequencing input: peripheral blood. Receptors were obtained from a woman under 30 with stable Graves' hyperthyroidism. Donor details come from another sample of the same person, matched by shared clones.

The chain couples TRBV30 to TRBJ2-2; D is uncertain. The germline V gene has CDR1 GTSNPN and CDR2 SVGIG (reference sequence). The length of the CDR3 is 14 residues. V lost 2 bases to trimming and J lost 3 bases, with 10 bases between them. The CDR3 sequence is CAWSKPEYTGELFF. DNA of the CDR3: TGTGCCTGGAGTAAGCCCGAATACACCGGGGAGCTGTTTTTT.

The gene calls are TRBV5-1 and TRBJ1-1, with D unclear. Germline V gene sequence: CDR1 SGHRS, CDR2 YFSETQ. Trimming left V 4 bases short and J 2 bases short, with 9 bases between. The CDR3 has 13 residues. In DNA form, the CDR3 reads TGCGCCAGCAGCCTCATGGAAAACACTGAAGCTTTCTTT. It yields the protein CASSLMENTEAFF.

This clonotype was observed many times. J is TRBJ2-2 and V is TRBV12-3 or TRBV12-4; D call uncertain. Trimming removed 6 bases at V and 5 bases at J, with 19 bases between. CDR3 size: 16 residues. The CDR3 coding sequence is TGTGCCAGCAGCCGCGTGGGTAAGGTGCGGACCGGGGAGCTGTTTTTT. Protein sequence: CASSRVGKVRTGELFF.

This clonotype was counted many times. CDR3 DNA: TGTGCCAGCAGTCCAACGGGGGAAAGTGGCTACACCTTC. Translated: CASSPTGESGYTF. The chain couples TRBV6-1 to TRBJ1-2; a weak D match, TRBD1 (5 bases). Germline V gives CDR1 MNHNS, CDR2 SASEGT. The V end was cut by 5 bases, the J end by 7 bases, with 14 bases between. This CDR3 contains 13 residues.

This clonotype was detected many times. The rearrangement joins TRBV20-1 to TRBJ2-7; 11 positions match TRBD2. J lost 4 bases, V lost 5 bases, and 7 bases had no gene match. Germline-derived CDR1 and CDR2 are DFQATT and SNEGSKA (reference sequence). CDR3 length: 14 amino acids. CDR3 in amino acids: CSAGNLAGGYEQYF. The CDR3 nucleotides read TGCAGTGCTGGGAATCTAGCGGGAGGTTACGAGCAGTACTTC.

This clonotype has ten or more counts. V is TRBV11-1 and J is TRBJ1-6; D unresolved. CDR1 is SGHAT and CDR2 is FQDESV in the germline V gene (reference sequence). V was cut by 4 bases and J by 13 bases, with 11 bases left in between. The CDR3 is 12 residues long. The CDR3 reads CASSSGRRPLHF. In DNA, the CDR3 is TGTGCCAGCAGCTCCGGGAGACGGCCCCTCCACTTT.

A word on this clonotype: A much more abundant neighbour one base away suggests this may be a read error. The DNA of the CDR3 is TGCAGTACTAGAGATTTTCAGGGGGCCTTTGGGGCCAACGTCCTGACTTTC. Its protein product is CSTRDFQGAFGANVLTF. V gene TRBV20-1 combines with J gene TRBJ2-6; TRBD1 matches 8 bases. CDR3 length: 17 residues. Germline loops: CDR1 DFQATT, CDR2 SNEGSKA (reference sequence).

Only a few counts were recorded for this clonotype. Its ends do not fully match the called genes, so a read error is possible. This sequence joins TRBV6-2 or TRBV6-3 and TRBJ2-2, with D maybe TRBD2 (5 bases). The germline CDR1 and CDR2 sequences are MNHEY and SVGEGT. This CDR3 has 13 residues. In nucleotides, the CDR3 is TGTGCCAGCAGTTACTCGACCGGTGGGGAGCTGTGGTTT. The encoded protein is CASSYSTGGELWF.

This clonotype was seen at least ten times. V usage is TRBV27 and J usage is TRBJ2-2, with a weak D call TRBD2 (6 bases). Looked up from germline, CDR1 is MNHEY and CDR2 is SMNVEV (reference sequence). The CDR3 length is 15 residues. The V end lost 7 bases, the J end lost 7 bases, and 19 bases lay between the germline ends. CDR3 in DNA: TGTGCCAGCACCTGGCGGGGAATGACTGGCGGGGAGCTGTTTTTT. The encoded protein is CASTWRGMTGGELFF.

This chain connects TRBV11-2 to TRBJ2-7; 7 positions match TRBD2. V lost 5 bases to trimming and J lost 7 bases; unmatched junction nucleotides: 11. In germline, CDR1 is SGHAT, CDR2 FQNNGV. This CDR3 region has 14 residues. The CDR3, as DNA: TGTGCCAGCAGCCGCCCGGGGAGGGTTCGAGAGCAGTACTTC. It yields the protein CASSRPGRVREQYF.

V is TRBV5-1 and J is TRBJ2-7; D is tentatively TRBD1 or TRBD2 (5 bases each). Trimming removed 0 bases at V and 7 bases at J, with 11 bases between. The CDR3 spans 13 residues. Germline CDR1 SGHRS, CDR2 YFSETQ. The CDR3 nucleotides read TGCGCCAGCAGCTTGGGGGGGTCCGGGGAGCAGTACTTC. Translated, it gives CASSLGGSGEQYF.

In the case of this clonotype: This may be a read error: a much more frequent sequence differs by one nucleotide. CDR3 in amino acids: CASSAGSVGTIYF. CDR3 nucleotides: TGTGCCAGCAGTGCCGGATCTGTGGGGACCATATATTTT. V usage is TRBV25-1 and J usage is TRBJ1-3; the D is unclear. V dropped 4 bases and J dropped 10 bases, with 14 bases sitting between them. The length of the CDR3 is 13 residues. Germline V CDR1 and CDR2: MGHDK, SYGVNS. The variable domain in full, with the rest retrieved from reference TRBV25-1 and TRBJ1-3, is EADIYQTPRYLVIGTGKKITLECSQTMGHDKMYWYQQDPGMELHLIHYSYGVNSTEKGDLSSESTVSRIRTEHFPLTLESARPSHTSQYLCASSAGSVGTIYFGEGSWLTVV.